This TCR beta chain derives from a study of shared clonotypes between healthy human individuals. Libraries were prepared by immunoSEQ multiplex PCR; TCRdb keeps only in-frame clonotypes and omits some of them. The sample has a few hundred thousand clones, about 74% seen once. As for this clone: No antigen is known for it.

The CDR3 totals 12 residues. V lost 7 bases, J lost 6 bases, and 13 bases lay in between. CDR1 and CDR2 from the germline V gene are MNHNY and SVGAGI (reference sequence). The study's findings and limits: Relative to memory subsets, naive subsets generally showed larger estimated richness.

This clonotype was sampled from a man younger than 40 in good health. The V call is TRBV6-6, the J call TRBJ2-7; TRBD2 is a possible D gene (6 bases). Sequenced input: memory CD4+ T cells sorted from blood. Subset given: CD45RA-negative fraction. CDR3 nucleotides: TGTGCCAGCAAGGGTGTAGCGGCCGAGCAGTACTTC. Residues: CASKGVAAEQYF.